The 27 T cell receptor beta chains below come from one sample, sequenced in a study of blood T cells in healthy people across ages. The use of a sample-barcoded 5' primer and a J-beta primer mix characterized a second PCR of 7 to 11 cycles. TCRdb processed the 5' RACE reads anew with MiXCR; each CDR3 protein has one entry. The table includes 1.5 million to 2 million distinct CDR3 sequences, roughly 52% detected once. Input material: blood. The receptor source for this set is a woman aged 40 to 50 in good health.

As for this clonotype: The junction departs from the called germline gene at one end, perhaps through a read error. The V and J genes are TRBV11-1 and TRBJ2-1; TRBD2 matches 11 bases. The CDR3 runs to 15 residues. Germline V gene data show CDR1 as SGHAT and CDR2 as FQDESV (reference sequence). The CDR3 DNA reads as TGTACCAGCAGCTCCGGGACTAGCGGCCACAATGAGCAGTTCTTC. It encodes CTSSSGTSGHNEQFF.

The chain combines TRBV7-2 with TRBJ2-3; D may be TRBD2 (5 bases). The CDR3 runs 16 residues. Germline CDR1 is SGHTA and CDR2 is FQGNSA. V was clipped by 1 base and J by 6 bases, with 17 bases between them. In DNA, the CDR3 is TGTGCCAGCAGCTTAGACCGTACTGGGAGATCGGATACGCAGTATTTT. Protein product: CASSLDRTGRSDTQYF.

The chain recombines TRBV6-4 with TRBJ2-3, with D possibly being TRBD1 (6 bases). Looked up from germline, CDR1 is MRHNA and CDR2 is SNTAGT. CDR3 length: 14 amino acids. V was shortened by 2 bases and J by 6 bases, with 12 bases between the two germline ends. CDR3 coding DNA: TGTGCCAGCAGTGACACAGGGTTGTGGGATACGCAGTATTTT. It translates to CASSDTGLWDTQYF.

The rearrangement links TRBV28 to TRBJ1-2; D not certain. Germline assignment: CDR1 MDHEN and CDR2 SYDVKM. Deletions cut 5 bases from V and 4 bases from J, with 14 bases between. This CDR3 comprises 14 residues. DNA of the CDR3: TGTGCCAGCAGTCCTCCCGGACTCCCCTATGGCTACACCTTC. Its translation: CASSPPGLPYGYTF.

As concerns this clonotype: Its ends do not fully match the called genes, so a read error is possible. The chain combines TRBV3-1 with TRBJ2-3; D is unclear. The CDR3 is made up of 13 amino acids. Looked up from germline, CDR1 is LGHDT and CDR2 is YNNKEL (reference sequence). CDR3 coding DNA: TGTGCCTGCAGCCCTCCCAACACGGATACGCAGTATTTT. Its protein is CACSPPNTDTQYF.

The chain recombines TRBV12-3 or TRBV12-4 with TRBJ2-5; 7 nucleotides match TRBD1. The ends lost 6 bases at V and 9 bases at J; junction bases unmatched: 10. This CDR3 comprises 13 residues. CDR3 sequence reads: CASRPGQVGSQYF. CDR3 coding DNA: TGTGCCAGCAGACCCGGACAGGTTGGATCCCAGTACTTC.

This clonotype was found once. The rearrangement joins TRBV20-1 to TRBJ2-7; the D gene is possibly TRBD2 (6 bases). Germline V gene lookup returns CDR1 DFQATT and CDR2 SNEGSKA (reference sequence). The CDR3 runs 17 residues. The V and J ends lost 0 bases and 3 bases respectively, with 21 bases between them. The CDR3, as DNA: TGCAGTGCTAGAGATTTAGCGGAGGGGCCGAAAGACTACGAGCAGTACTTC. Residues: CSARDLAEGPKDYEQYF.

The V gene is TRBV7-2, the J gene TRBJ2-3, with TRBD2 matching over 7 bases. Germline CDR1 and CDR2: SGHTA and FQGNSA. This CDR3 spans 15 amino acids. Losses at the gene ends were 6 bases for V and 3 bases for J; bases not matched to a gene: 9. This CDR3 reads CASRPLSGGTDTQYF. In DNA, the CDR3 is TGTGCCAGCAGACCTTTGTCGGGGGGAACAGATACGCAGTATTTT.

V and J are TRBV6-2 or TRBV6-3 and TRBJ2-7; D gene unclear. The germline CDR1 and CDR2 sequences are MNHEY and SVGEGT. The CDR3 has 14 amino acids. The germline V and J ends were trimmed by 2 bases and 2 bases, with 10 bases remaining between them. CDR3 nucleotide sequence: TGTGCCAGCAGTTACAACAGACCGACCTACGAGCAGTACTTC. This sequence encodes CASSYNRPTYEQYF.

The DNA of the CDR3 is TGCGCCAGCAGCACAGACAGTGTCCAAGAGACCCAGTACTTC. Encoded protein: CASSTDSVQETQYF. The chain couples TRBV5-1 to TRBJ2-5; perhaps TRBD1 as D (5 bases). Germline CDR1 and CDR2: SGHRS and YFSETQ. Deletions cut 4 bases from V and 1 base from J, with 11 bases between. The CDR3 sequence is 14 residues long.

In regard to this clonotype: A much larger clone is a single base away; this may be a read error. The J gene is TRBJ2-6, the V gene TRBV29-1; D is uncertain. Looked up from germline, CDR1 is SQVTM and CDR2 is ANQGSEA. Trimming took 4 bases from V and 3 from J, leaving 10 bases between them. The length of the CDR3 is 14 residues. CDR3 nucleotide sequence: TGCAGCGTTGGGAGTCCCTTTGGGGCCAACGTCCTGACTTTC. Amino acids: CSVGSPFGANVLTF.

The J gene is TRBJ2-7, the V gene TRBV5-1; TRBD2 might be the D (5 bases). V was cut by 4 bases and J by 0 bases, with 8 bases left in between. This CDR3 comprises 13 residues. From germline, CDR1 is SGHRS and CDR2 YFSETQ. CDR3: CASSMEVSYEQYF. The CDR3 nucleotides read TGCGCCAGCAGCATGGAGGTCTCCTACGAGCAGTACTTC.

This chain connects TRBV5-1 to TRBJ1-5; 9 positions agree with TRBD1. Trimming cost V 2 bases and J 6 bases; bases outside gene matches: 9. Germline-derived CDR1 and CDR2 are SGHRS and YFSETQ. The CDR3 consists of 16 residues. The CDR3 nucleotides read TGCGCCAGCAGCTTCGGGGACAGGGAGGGGGGTCAGCCCCAGCATTTT. Protein product: CASSFGDREGGQPQHF. The entire variable domain, with the rest obtained from reference TRBV5-1 and TRBJ1-5, is as follows: KAGVTQTPRYLIKTRGQQVTLSCSPISGHRSVSWYQQTPGQGLQFLFEYFSETQRNKGNFPGRFSGRQFSNSRSEMNVSTLELGDSALYLCASSFGDREGGQPQHFGDGTRLSIL.

This clonotype was recorded once. This chain links TRBV20-1 with TRBJ1-6; D is uncertain. The CDR3 contains 12 residues. The germline CDR1 and CDR2 sequences are DFQATT and SNEGSKA (reference sequence). V was trimmed by 6 bases and J by 16 bases, leaving 19 bases between them. The CDR3 loop reads CSAQKTVSRLHF. As DNA, the CDR3 is TGCAGTGCCCAAAAAACAGTCTCTCGGCTCCACTTT.

The rearrangement links TRBV10-3 to TRBJ2-1; 16 bases match TRBD2. CDR1 and CDR2 (germline): ENHRY, SYGVKD. The trim removed 10 bases at V and 5 bases at J, leaving 8 bases unmatched. This CDR3 is built from 16 residues. CDR3 region: CASTGTSGGADNEQFF. The CDR3 region has the DNA TGTGCCAGTACCGGGACTAGCGGGGGGGCCGACAATGAGCAGTTCTTC.

The V call is TRBV9, the J call TRBJ2-1; a possible D gene is TRBD1 (6 bases). The germline V gene encodes CDR1 SGDLS and CDR2 YYNGEE. The CDR3 has 15 amino acids. V dropped 3 bases and J dropped 2 bases, with 12 bases sitting between them. DNA of the CDR3: TGTGCCAGCAGCGCGTACAGGGACCCCTACAATGAGCAGTTCTTC. Its protein product is CASSAYRDPYNEQFF.

This clonotype has just a few counts. This sequence joins TRBV29-1 and TRBJ1-1; D perhaps matches TRBD1 (6 bases). Germline CDR1 and CDR2: SQVTM and ANQGSEA. This CDR3 spans 12 amino acids. Trimming stripped 6 bases from V and 7 bases from J, with 15 bases between. The CDR3 nucleotides read TGCAGCGTCGCGGGCCAGGGGAATGAAGCTTTCTTT. This codes for CSVAGQGNEAFF. The full variable domain, its missing parts supplied by reference TRBV29-1 and TRBJ1-1, is SAVISQKPSRDICQRGTSLTIQCQVDSQVTMMFWYRQQPGQSLTLIATANQGSEATYESGFVIDKFPISRPNLTFSTLTVSNMSPEDSSIYLCSVAGQGNEAFFGQGTRLTVV.

The rearrangement joins TRBV21-1 to TRBJ2-7; the D segment call TRBD1 is taken from the table without a DNA check. TRBV21-1 is recorded as a pseudogene. The CDR3 has 14 amino acids. CDR3 in DNA: TGTGCCAGCAGCGACGGGGGAAGACTATACGAGCAGTACTTC. It specifies CASSDGGRLYEQYF.

The rearrangement uses TRBV27 and TRBJ1-2, with D uncertain. The CDR3 consists of 15 residues. Germline CDR1 MNHEY, CDR2 SMNVEV (reference sequence). Trimming removed 2 bases from V and 5 bases from J, with 15 bases in between. CDR3 sequence: CASSLTLPGVYGYTF. CDR3 nucleotides: TGTGCCAGCAGTTTAACCCTTCCCGGAGTTTATGGCTACACCTTC.

J is TRBJ2-5 and V is TRBV7-3; TRBD1 might be the D (6 bases). Trimming shortened V by 4 bases and J by 4 bases, and 16 bases separated the two germline ends. The germline gives CDR1 SGHTA, CDR2 FQGTGA. The CDR3 runs to 15 residues. In DNA form, the CDR3 reads TGTGCCAGCAGCTCGAGAACAGGGAGCCTAGAGACCCAGTACTTC. Translated: CASSSRTGSLETQYF.

This clonotype was observed a few times. The V call is TRBV5-8, the J call TRBJ1-1; D is possibly TRBD1 (5 bases). The V end lost 4 bases, the J end lost 10 bases, and 23 bases lay between the germline ends. Germline CDR1 and CDR2: SGHTS and YDEGEE. This CDR3 has 15 residues. The CDR3, as DNA: TGTGCCAGCAGCGCCAGGGATATAGGGGAAAGGGGAGCTTTCTTT. This sequence encodes CASSARDIGERGAFF.

CDR3 in DNA: TGTGCCAGCAGCCCTTCGCGGGGGGGCCGGTTAGAGACCCAGTACTTC. Its translation: CASSPSRGGRLETQYF. This chain links TRBV7-9 with TRBJ2-7; 9 bases align to TRBD2. Gene TRBJ2-5 matches the end of the DNA better, so the J call may be wrong. The CDR3 is made up of 16 amino acids. Germline-derived CDR1 and CDR2 are SEHNR and FQNEAQ (reference sequence).

This clonotype was seen a handful of times. V usage is TRBV28 and J usage is TRBJ2-7; D is unresolved. V lost 6 bases, J lost 3 bases, and 12 bases lay in between. The germline gives CDR1 MDHEN, CDR2 SYDVKM. This CDR3 is 13 amino acids long. CDR3 DNA sequence: TGTGCCAGCAGAGGCCAGGCTTACTACGAGCAGTACTTC. This codes for CASRGQAYYEQYF.

In this sample, this clonotype turned up many times. V gene TRBV29-1 combines with J gene TRBJ2-5; 9 bases are shared with TRBD1. V lost 7 bases to trimming and J lost 4 bases; unmatched junction nucleotides: 4. Germline V gene lookup returns CDR1 SQVTM and CDR2 ANQGSEA. The CDR3 length is 12 residues. Here the CDR3 DNA reads TGCAGCGCCCTGACAGGGGGAGAGACCCAGTACTTC. It is translated as CSALTGGETQYF. Drawing the rest from reference TRBV29-1 and TRBJ2-5, the complete variable domain is SAVISQKPSRDICQRGTSLTIQCQVDSQVTMMFWYRQQPGQSLTLIATANQGSEATYESGFVIDKFPISRPNLTFSTLTVSNMSPEDSSIYLCSALTGGETQYFGPGTRLLVL.

The chain links TRBV6-5 to TRBJ1-2, with D unresolved. The V end was cut by 6 bases, the J end by 0 bases, with 11 bases between. In germline, CDR1 is MNHEY, CDR2 SVGAGI. CDR3 length equals 14 residues. Here the CDR3 reads CASRIPGTNYGYTF. In DNA form, the CDR3 reads TGTGCCAGCAGGATACCGGGAACTAACTATGGCTACACCTTC.

The chain couples TRBV3-1 to TRBJ2-3; 7 bases agree with TRBD2. The CDR3 is 14 amino acids. The germline gives CDR1 LGHDT, CDR2 YNNKEL (reference sequence). J was trimmed by 3 bases and V by 6 bases; bases with no gene match: 6. The CDR3 sequence is CASSRGGATDTQYF. The CDR3, as DNA: TGTGCCAGCAGTCGGGGAGGGGCGACAGATACGCAGTATTTT.

The V and J genes are TRBV20-1 and TRBJ1-4, with 8 bases identical to TRBD1. CDR1 and CDR2 (germline): DFQATT, SNEGSKA (reference sequence). CDR3 length: 13 residues. With 2 bases clipped from V and 7 bases from J, the junction kept 3 bases outside the gene matches. The CDR3 is CSARQGASEKLFF. In DNA, the CDR3 is TGCAGTGCTAGACAGGGGGCGAGTGAAAAACTGTTTTTT.